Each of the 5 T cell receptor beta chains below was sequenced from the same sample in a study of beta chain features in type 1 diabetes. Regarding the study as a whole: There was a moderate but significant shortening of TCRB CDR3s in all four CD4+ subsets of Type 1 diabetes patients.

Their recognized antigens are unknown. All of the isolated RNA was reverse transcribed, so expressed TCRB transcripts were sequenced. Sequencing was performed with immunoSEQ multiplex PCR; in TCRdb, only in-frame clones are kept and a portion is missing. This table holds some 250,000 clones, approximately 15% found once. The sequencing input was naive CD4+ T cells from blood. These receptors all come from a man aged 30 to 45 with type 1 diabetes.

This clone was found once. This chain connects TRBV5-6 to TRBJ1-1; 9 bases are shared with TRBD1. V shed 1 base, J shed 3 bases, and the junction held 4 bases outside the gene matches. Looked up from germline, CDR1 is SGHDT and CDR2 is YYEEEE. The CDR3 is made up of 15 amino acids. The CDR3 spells CASSLFTGGYTEAFF. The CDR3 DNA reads TGTGCCAGCAGCTTGTTCACAGGGGGCTACACTGAAGCTTTCTTT.

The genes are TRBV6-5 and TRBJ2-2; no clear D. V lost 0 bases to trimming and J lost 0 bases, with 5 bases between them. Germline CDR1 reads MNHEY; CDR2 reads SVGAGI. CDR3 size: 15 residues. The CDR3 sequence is CASSYSQANTGELFF. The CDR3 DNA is TGTGCCAGCAGTTACTCTCAGGCGAACACCGGGGAGCTGTTTTTT.

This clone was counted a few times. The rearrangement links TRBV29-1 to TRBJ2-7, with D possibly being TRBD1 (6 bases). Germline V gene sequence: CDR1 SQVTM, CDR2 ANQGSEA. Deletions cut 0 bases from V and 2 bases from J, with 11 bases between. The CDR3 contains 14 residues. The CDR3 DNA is TGCAGCGTTGAAGACCAGGGGCCCCCCTACGAGCAGTACTTC. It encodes CSVEDQGPPYEQYF.

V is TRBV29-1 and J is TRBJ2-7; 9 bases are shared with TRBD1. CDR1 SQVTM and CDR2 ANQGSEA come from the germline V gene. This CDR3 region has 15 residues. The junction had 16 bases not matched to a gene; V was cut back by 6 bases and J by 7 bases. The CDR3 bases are TGCAGCGTAAACCACCGGGACAGGGATCCGGGGGAGCAGTACTTC. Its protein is CSVNHRDRDPGEQYF.

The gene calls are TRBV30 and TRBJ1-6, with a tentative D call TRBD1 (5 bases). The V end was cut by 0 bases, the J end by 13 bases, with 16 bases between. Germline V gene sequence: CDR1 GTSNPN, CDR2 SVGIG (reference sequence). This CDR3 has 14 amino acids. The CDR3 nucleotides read TGTGCCTGGAGTGTAGGAGGGGTTGTGTGGCCCCTCCACTTT. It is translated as CAWSVGGVVWPLHF.